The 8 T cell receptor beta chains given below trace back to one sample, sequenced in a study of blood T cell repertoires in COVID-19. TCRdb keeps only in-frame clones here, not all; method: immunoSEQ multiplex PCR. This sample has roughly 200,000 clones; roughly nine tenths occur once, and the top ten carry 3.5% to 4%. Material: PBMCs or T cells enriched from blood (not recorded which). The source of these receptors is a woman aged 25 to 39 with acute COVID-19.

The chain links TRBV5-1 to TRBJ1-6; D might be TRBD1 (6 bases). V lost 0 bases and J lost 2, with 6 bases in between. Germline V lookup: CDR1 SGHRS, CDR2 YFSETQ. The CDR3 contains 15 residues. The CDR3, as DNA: TGCGCCAGCAGCTTGGACAGGGCCTATAATTCACCCCTCCACTTT. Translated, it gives CASSLDRAYNSPLHF.

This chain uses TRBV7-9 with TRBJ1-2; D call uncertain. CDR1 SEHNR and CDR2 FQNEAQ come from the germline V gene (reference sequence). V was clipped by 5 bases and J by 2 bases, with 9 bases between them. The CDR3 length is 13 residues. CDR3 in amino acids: CASSLGENYGYTF. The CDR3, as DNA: TGTGCCAGCAGCCTCGGGGAAAACTATGGCTACACCTTC.

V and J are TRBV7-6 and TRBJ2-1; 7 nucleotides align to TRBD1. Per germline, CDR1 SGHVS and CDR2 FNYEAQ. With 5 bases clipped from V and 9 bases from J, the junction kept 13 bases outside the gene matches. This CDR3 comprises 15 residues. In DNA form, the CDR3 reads TGTGCCAGCAGCGTTACCGACAATAGGGGGCGTGAGCAGTTCTTC. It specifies CASSVTDNRGREQFF.

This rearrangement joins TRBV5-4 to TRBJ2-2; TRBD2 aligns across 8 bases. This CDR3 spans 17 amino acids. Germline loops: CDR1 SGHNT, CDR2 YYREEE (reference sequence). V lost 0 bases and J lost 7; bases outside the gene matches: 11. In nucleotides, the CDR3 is TGTGCCAGCAGCTTGGTTAGCGGGGCCGTTCGGGGCGGGGAGCTGTTTTTT. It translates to CASSLVSGAVRGGELFF.

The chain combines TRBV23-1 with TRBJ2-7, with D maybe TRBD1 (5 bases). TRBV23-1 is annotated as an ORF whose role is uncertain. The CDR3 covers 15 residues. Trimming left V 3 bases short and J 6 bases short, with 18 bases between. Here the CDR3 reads CASSHVLGALLEQYF. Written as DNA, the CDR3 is TGCGCCAGCAGTCATGTTTTAGGGGCCCTCCTCGAGCAGTACTTC.

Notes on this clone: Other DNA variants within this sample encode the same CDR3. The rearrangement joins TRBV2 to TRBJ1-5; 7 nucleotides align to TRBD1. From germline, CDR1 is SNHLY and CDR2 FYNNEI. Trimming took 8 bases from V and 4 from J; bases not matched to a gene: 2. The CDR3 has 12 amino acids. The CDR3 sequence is CASRTGNQPQHF. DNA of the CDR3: TGTGCCAGCCGGACAGGTAATCAGCCCCAGCATTTT.

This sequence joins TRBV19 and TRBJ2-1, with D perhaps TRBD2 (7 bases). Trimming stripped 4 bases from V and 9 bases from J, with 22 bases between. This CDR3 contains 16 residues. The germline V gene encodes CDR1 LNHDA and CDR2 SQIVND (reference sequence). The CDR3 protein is CASSTLRGAGPSEQFF. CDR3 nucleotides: TGTGCCAGTAGTACCCTCCGGGGGGCAGGGCCAAGTGAGCAGTTCTTC.

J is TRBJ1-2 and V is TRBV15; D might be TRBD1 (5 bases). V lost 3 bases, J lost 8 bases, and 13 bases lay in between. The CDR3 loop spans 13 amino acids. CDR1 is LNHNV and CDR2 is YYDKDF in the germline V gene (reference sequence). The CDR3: CATSRDEDSGYTF. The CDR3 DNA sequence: TGTGCCACCAGCAGGGATGAAGACAGCGGCTACACCTTC.